In its sample, the clone carrying this T cell receptor beta chain was seen many times. Its antigen is currently unknown. For TCR beta, libraries came from iRepertoire HTBI primers and Arm-PCR of CDR3 regions. TCRdb ran MiXCR on the multiplex PCR reads and lists one entry per CDR3 protein. Of roughly 500,000 distinct CDR3 sequences in the sample, roughly 13% are singletons; the top ten hold 10%. The V end lost 0 bases, the J end lost 5 bases, and 2 bases lay between the germline ends. Germline assignment: CDR1 SEHNR and CDR2 FQNEAQ (reference sequence). The CDR3 sequence is 11 residues long. Indicated time point: newly diagnosed GD, antithyroid drugs for less than 3 months. Generation of the TCR library employed RNA extracted from PBMCs. The data are from a study of regulatory T cells in long-lasting Graves disease. Study-level points and caveats: Whereas roughly 1,000 public clonotypes were shared by new patients, persistent patients shared more, at roughly 3,000.

These records were also assigned to another study, of T cells in Graves' hyperthyroidism and ophthalmopathy. That source adds: In the first-round RT-PCR of the TCR CDR3, the HTBI primer set was used. Clonotypes that were expanded in thyroid above 0.001 mostly appeared in blood too.

The clonotype comes from a man aged 25 to 40 with Graves disease. The chain combines TRBV7-9 with TRBJ2-7; D gene uncertain. The sample in question was peripheral blood mononuclear cells (PBMCs), obtained at new diagnosis, from a patient treated with antithyroid drugs. The CDR3 reads CASSLADEQYF. The CDR3 nucleotides read TGTGCCAGCAGCTTAGCGGACGAGCAGTACTTC. The variable domain in full, completed from reference TRBV7-9 and TRBJ2-7, reads DTGVSQNPRHKITKRGQNVTFRCDPISEHNRLYWYRQTLGQGPEFLTYFQNEAQLEKSRLLSDRFSAERPKGSFSTLEIQRTEQGDSAMYLCASSLADEQYFGPGTRLTVT.